The rows below give T cell receptor beta chains drawn from one sample of a study of blood T cell repertoires in COVID-19. Clones were read by immunoSEQ multiplex PCR, and TCRdb kept only the in-frame ones, dropping some. The data show some 210,000 clones, with roughly 78% seen just once and 10% to 15% held by the top ten. Sequenced sample: peripheral blood. The receptors come from a woman aged 40-49 years with acute or convalescent COVID-19. The CDR3 runs from the conserved cysteine through the conserved F or W. D genes are given only for firm matches. Rows give clone size only sometimes, using once, few, many, or a class for an expanded clone.

TRBD2	.	TRBV28	TRBJ2-7	TGTGCCAGCAGCCGAATCGGGACTAGTACCTACGAGCAGTACTTC	CASSRIGTSTYEQYF
TRBD1	.	TRBV28	TRBJ2-2	TGTGCCAGCAGTTGGGGACAGATAAACACCGGGGAGCTGTTTTTT	CASSWGQINTGELFF
TRBD2	once	TRBV5-1	TRBJ2-7	TGCGCCAGCAGCTTGGCCACCCCGGGACTAGCGGGGGGCGAGCAGTACTTC	CASSLATPGLAGGEQYF
.	.	TRBV7-2	TRBJ1-3	TGTGCCAGCAGCTTAGCGCAGGGTACGGGAAACACCATATATTTT	CASSLAQGTGNTIYF
TRBD2	.	TRBV6-2/TRBV6-3	TRBJ2-7	TGTGCCAGCAGTTACTCGAGGGGACTAGCGGGAGGCCGTTTCTACGAGCAGTACTTC	CASSYSRGLAGGRFYEQYF
TRBD2	once	TRBV6-5	TRBJ2-7	TGTGCCAGCAGGGGGGGGACTAGCGGGAGTTATGAGCAGTACTTC	CASRGGTSGSYEQYF
.	few	TRBV6-4	TRBJ2-1	TGTGCCAGCAGTTTAGAAAGGGGCAATGAGCAGTTCTTC	CASSLERGNEQFF
.	.	TRBV30	TRBJ2-2	TGTGCCTGGAGTGTAGTGGTCCTACGGGGCACCGGGGAGCTGTTTTTT	CAWSVVVLRGTGELFF
TRBD2	once	TRBV7-2	TRBJ2-7	TGTGCCAGCAGCTTAGAAGGCAGGGACTACTCCTACGAGCAGTACTTC	CASSLEGRDYSYEQYF
TRBD1	few	TRBV11-2	TRBJ2-7	TGTGCCAGCAGCCGTGACAGGGGGCTCTACGAGCAGTACTTC	CASSRDRGLYEQYF
TRBD1	.	TRBV18	TRBJ1-5	TGTGCCAGCTCACCTCGGGACAGGAGGGCTCTGGGACAGCCCCAGCATTTT	CASSPRDRRALGQPQHF
.	.	TRBV30	TRBJ1-2	TGTGCCTCCCATAGGGGGACTAACTATGGCTACACCTTC	CASHRGTNYGYTF
TRBD2	.	TRBV5-4	TRBJ2-7	TGTGCCAGCAGCCCCCGTAGGCTAGCGGGAGGTGAGCAGTACTTC	CASSPRRLAGGEQYF
TRBD1	.	TRBV6-2/TRBV6-3	TRBJ2-7	TGTGCCAGCAGTATCCGGGACAGGGTGGTTCGTCGGTACTTC	CASSIRDRVVRRYF